The present TCR beta chain was sequenced within a study of T cell changes during pregnancy in multiple sclerosis. Here immunoSEQ multiplex PCR was the method, and the copy in TCRdb shows in-frame clones only, minus some. The profile shows under 80,000 clones, about 90% of them singletons. Per germline, CDR1 LGHNA and CDR2 YSLEER. The CDR3 is 15 amino acids. V lost 1 base, J lost 7 bases, and 6 bases stayed unmatched. V is TRBV4-3 and J is TRBJ2-1; 8 bases are shared with TRBD2. Sample: CD4+ T cells from peripheral blood mononuclear cells, taken in the second trimester of pregnancy. This TCR was sampled from a female donor with multiple sclerosis, enrolled in a pregnancy study. The chain's CDR3 is CASSQAGGAFNEQFF. The CDR3 bases are TGCGCCAGCAGCCAAGCCGGGGGGGCATTTAATGAGCAGTTCTTC.